Listed below are T cell receptor beta chains from one sample, sequenced in a study of blood T cells in healthy people across ages. MiXCR, applied by TCRdb to the 5' RACE reads, yields one record per CDR3 protein. The repertoire holds roughly 700,000 distinct CDR3 sequences, with approximately 31% as singletons. The specimen sequenced was blood. These receptors were obtained from an elderly woman in good health. Each CDR3 is given with its conserved first and last residue. D genes are given only for firm matches. Clone size appears in some rows only: once, few, many, or a class for an expanded clone.

cdr3_aa	cdr3_nt	d_call	v_call	clone_size	j_call
CASSPRTGGGSPLHF	TGCGCCAGCAGCCCCCGTACAGGAGGGGGATCACCCCTCCACTTT	.	TRBV5-1	few	TRBJ1-6
CASSRYRGSTDTQYF	TGTGCCAGCAGCCGCTACAGGGGGAGCACAGATACGCAGTATTTT	TRBD1	TRBV7-2	many	TRBJ2-3
CASSYSRQGTNTEAFF	TGTGCCAGCAGTTACTCGAGACAGGGTACGAACACTGAAGCTTTCTTT	TRBD1	TRBV6-2/TRBV6-3	many	TRBJ1-1
CASRITSGDYNERYF	TGCGCCAGCAGGATTACTAGCGGGGACTACAATGAGCGGTACTTC	TRBD2	TRBV5-1	.	TRBJ2-1
CASSQAAGQGGYTF	TGTGCCAGCAGCCAAGCTGCGGGACAGGGGGGCTACACCTTC	TRBD1	TRBV3-1	.	TRBJ1-2
CASSLAAQGLGYEQYF	TGCGCCAGCAGCTTGGCTGCGCAGGGGTTGGGCTACGAGCAGTACTTC	.	TRBV5-1	.	TRBJ2-7
CSAPKKYQETQYF	TGCAGTGCCCCTAAGAAGTACCAAGAGACCCAGTACTTC	.	TRBV20-1	many	TRBJ2-5
CSVGTGVDYTF	TGCAGCGTGGGGACAGGGGTGGACTACACCTTC	TRBD1	TRBV29-1	many	TRBJ1-2
CAWRGTGEKEKLFF	TGTGCCTGGAGGGGGACAGGGGAGAAAGAAAAACTGTTTTTT	TRBD1	TRBV30	.	TRBJ1-4
CASSLVFGTGTASYEQYF	TGTGCCAGCAGTTTGGTTTTCGGGACCGGGACAGCCTCCTACGAGCAGTACTTC	TRBD1	TRBV28	many	TRBJ2-7
CATRASGVSTDTQYF	TGTGCCACCCGGGCTAGCGGGGTCAGCACAGATACGCAGTATTTT	TRBD2	TRBV7-2	many	TRBJ2-3
CASSMGTGNTEAFF	TGTGCCAGCAGCATGGGGACAGGGAACACTGAAGCTTTCTTT	TRBD1	TRBV7-9	few	TRBJ1-1
CASSLDGYSNQPQHF	TGCGCCAGCAGCTTGGATGGGTATAGCAATCAGCCCCAGCATTTT	.	TRBV5-1	many	TRBJ1-5
CASSLDGGPYGYTF	TGTGCCAGCAGCTTAGATGGGGGGCCCTATGGCTACACCTTC	.	TRBV7-2	.	TRBJ1-2